This T cell receptor beta chain derives from a study of shared clonotypes between healthy human individuals. Study-level background: Each donor's CD8 memory used one plate, CD8 naive two, each CD4 subset three. Study-level points and caveats: Few donors limited the genetic and exposure-history diversity represented.

Sequencing used immunoSEQ multiplex PCR; TCRdb keeps in-frame clones, though not all of them. This table has about 2.3 million clones, 80% to 95% appearing once. Points on this clone: Its antigen is as yet unknown.

The germline V gene encodes CDR1 MNHNS and CDR2 SASEGT. V was trimmed by 5 bases and J by 5 bases, leaving 15 bases between them. The CDR3 covers 14 residues. This chain uses TRBV6-1 with TRBJ2-5, with D perhaps matching TRBD2 (6 bases). Sequencing input: naive CD4+ T cells from PBMCs. Subset indicated: CD45RA+ positively selected. The clonotype comes from a man younger than 35 in good health. Some clones in this sample may be carry-over from other donors' samples. The CDR3 loop is CASSRGGERETQYF. The DNA of the CDR3 is TGTGCCAGCAGTAGAGGAGGGGAGAGGGAGACCCAGTACTTC.